Sequencing of this T cell receptor (beta chain) was carried out in a study of blood T cells in healthy people across ages. Germline V gene lookup returns CDR1 MGHDK and CDR2 SYGVNS. The CDR3 has 13 amino acids. Trimming removed 8 bases from V and 15 bases from J; junction bases left unmatched: 12. A J-beta primer mix and a sample-barcoded 5' primer were used in a second PCR of about 6 to 12 cycles. Paired-end reads containing CDR3 totaled no fewer than 2.5 million for each sample. MiXCR, applied by TCRdb to the 5' RACE reads, yields one record per CDR3 protein. The sample shows some 750,000 distinct CDR3 sequences, approximately 22% of them seen only once.

The sample comprised blood. This receptor was taken from a man in his 70s in good health. The chain has TRBV25-1 and TRBJ2-1, with 11 positions matching TRBD2. The CDR3 DNA follows: TGTGCCAGCCAGACTAGCGGGAAAGGAATTTGGTTCTTC. The encoded protein is CASQTSGKGIWFF.